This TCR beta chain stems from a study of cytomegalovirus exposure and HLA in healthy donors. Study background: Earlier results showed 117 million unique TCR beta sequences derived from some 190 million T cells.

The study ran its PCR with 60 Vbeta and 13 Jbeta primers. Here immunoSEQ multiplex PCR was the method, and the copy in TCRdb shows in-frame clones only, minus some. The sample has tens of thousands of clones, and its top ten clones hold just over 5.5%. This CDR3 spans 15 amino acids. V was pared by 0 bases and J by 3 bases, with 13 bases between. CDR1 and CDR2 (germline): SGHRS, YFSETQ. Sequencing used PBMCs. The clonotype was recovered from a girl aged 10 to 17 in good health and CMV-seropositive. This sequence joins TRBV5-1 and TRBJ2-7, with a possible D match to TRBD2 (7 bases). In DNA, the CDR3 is TGCGCCAGCAGCTTGGTGGCGGGGGCCAACTACGAGCAGTACTTC. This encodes CASSLVAGANYEQYF.